These 9 T cell receptor beta chains originate from one sample sequenced in a study of graft-versus-host responses after intestinal transplantation (dated by TCRdb to about 2021). The antigens for these receptors are not known. Explained via the paper, the time point label denotes: cells obtained before transplantation from donor or recipient. Receptor amplification or capture employed the immunoSEQ multiplex PCR assay. TCRdb holds this immuneACCESS table with in-frame rearrangements only. Some clones are missing; in checked studies, unresolved V genes explain under half, and the rest has no known cause. In this sample the table shows roughly 92,000 clones, 85% to 90% of which occur a single time. Jointly, the top ten make up 0.11% of the sample. The material sequenced was unstimulated CD4+ T cells sorted from spleen or lymph node cells, taken before intestinal transplant. The receptors here all came from a human donor who received an intestinal transplant.

As for this clone: At one boundary the junction diverges from the germline segment, which might be a read error. V and J are TRBV27 and TRBJ2-5; 8 bases fit TRBD1. Germline CDR1 and CDR2: MNHEY and SMNVEV (reference sequence). This CDR3 is 16 amino acids long. CDR3 DNA: TGTGCCAGCAGTTTAAATTTTGGGGACAGGCAAGAGGCCCAGTACTTC. Amino acid sequence: CASSLNFGDRQEAQYF.

The chain is built from TRBV6-5 and TRBJ2-7; 9 positions agree with TRBD1. The length of the CDR3 is 14 residues. Germline V gene lookup returns CDR1 MNHEY and CDR2 SVGAGI. With 2 bases clipped from V and 5 bases from J, the junction kept 4 bases outside the gene matches. CDR3 loop: CASSYGTGSHEQYF. The CDR3 DNA is TGTGCCAGCAGTTACGGGACAGGGAGCCACGAGCAGTACTTC.

The chain carries TRBV6-5 and TRBJ1-3; D is ambiguous. This CDR3 has 13 residues. Germline V lookup: CDR1 MNHEY, CDR2 SVGAGI. Trimming cost V 6 bases and J 4 bases, with 10 bases left between them. As DNA, the CDR3 is TGTGCCAGCAGCTCTCCGGGGGGAAACACCATATATTTT. Residues: CASSSPGGNTIYF.

This sequence joins TRBV29-1 and TRBJ2-7; 11 nucleotides match TRBD1. J lost 6 bases, V lost 6 bases, and 16 bases had no gene match. The germline CDR1 and CDR2 sequences are SQVTM and ANQGSEA. This CDR3 is built from 16 residues. For the CDR3, the DNA is TGCAGCGTCGCCCGGGACAGGGGGGGCGCAGGGGGCGAGCAGTACTTC. Translated: CSVARDRGGAGGEQYF.

The chain carries TRBV14 and TRBJ2-3; 8 nucleotides agree with TRBD2. This CDR3 has 15 amino acids. The germline gives CDR1 SGHDN, CDR2 FVKESK. The ends lost 5 bases at V and 2 bases at J; junction bases unmatched: 6. CDR3 loop: CASSKGLAFTDTQYF. CDR3 nucleotides: TGTGCCAGCAGCAAAGGACTAGCTTTCACAGATACGCAGTATTTT.

J is TRBJ2-1 and V is TRBV7-9, with a tentative D call TRBD2 (6 bases). The CDR3 contains 14 residues. Germline-derived CDR1 and CDR2 are SEHNR and FQNEAQ (reference sequence). The V and J ends lost 1 base and 7 bases respectively, with 11 bases between them. The CDR3 loop reads CASSLEAGRNEQFF. CDR3 sequence (DNA): TGTGCCAGCAGCTTAGAGGCGGGGAGAAATGAGCAGTTCTTC. The full variable domain, with the rest looked up from reference TRBV7-9 and TRBJ2-1, is DTGVSQNPRHKITKRGQNVTFRCDPISEHNRLYWYRQTLGQGPEFLTYFQNEAQLEKSRLLSDRFSAERPKGSFSTLEIQRTEQGDSAMYLCASSLEAGRNEQFFGPGTRLTVL.

The CDR3 DNA follows: TGTGCCAGCAGCCCCTGGACAGGAGCAGGGGCCAACGTCCTGACTTTC. Its translation is CASSPWTGAGANVLTF. V gene TRBV7-8 combines with J gene TRBJ2-6, with 7 bases lining up with TRBD1. The trim removed 5 bases at V and 4 bases at J, leaving 8 bases unmatched. CDR1 is SGHVS and CDR2 is FQNEAQ in the germline V gene. The CDR3 spans 16 residues.

This chain uses TRBV5-6 with TRBJ1-1; maybe TRBD1 (6 bases). V was pared by 0 bases and J by 0 bases, with 9 bases between. The CDR3 length is 15 residues. Per germline, CDR1 SGHDT and CDR2 YYEEEE. The CDR3 sequence: CASSLVGGLNTEAFF. As DNA, the CDR3 is TGTGCCAGCAGCTTGGTCGGGGGGCTGAACACTGAAGCTTTCTTT.

The rearrangement uses TRBV4-1 and TRBJ2-1; TRBD1 matches at 8 bases. There are 15 residues in the CDR3. Per germline, CDR1 MGHRA and CDR2 YSYEKL. V shed 0 bases and J 9 bases; nucleotides not matched to a gene: 7. CDR3 in amino acids: CASSQDTGGPGEQFF. The DNA for the CDR3 is TGCGCCAGCAGCCAAGATACAGGGGGGCCCGGTGAGCAGTTCTTC.